This record looks at one T cell receptor (beta chain) sequence and its context. The antigen is undetermined. Looked up from germline, CDR1 is SQVTM and CDR2 is ANQGSEA. The CDR3 length is 11 residues. The ends lost 3 bases at V and 7 bases at J; junction bases unmatched: 2. These data originate in a study of graft-versus-host responses after intestinal transplantation. Study overall: Isolated intestinal, liver-intestinal, or multivisceral transplants had been given to the recipients. After anti-thymocyte globulin induction, recipients took tacrolimus and steroids for around three years. The study, taken as a whole, reports: The recipient marrow held GvH clones, and some of them showed up first in ileum or blood. Graft-donor T cell macrochimerism coincided with high graft-versus-host to host-versus-graft clonal ratios in allografts.

Clones were sequenced by immunoSEQ multiplex PCR, and TCRdb holds only the in-frame ones, with some missing. The sample has about 73,000 clones, nearly 90% seen once. This chain uses TRBV29-1 with TRBJ1-1; 7 bases map to TRBD1. This specimen was unstimulated CD8+ T cells sorted from spleen or lymph node cells, taken before transplant. The clonotype originates from a human donor who was the organ donor for an intestinal transplant. CDR3 sequence reads: CSVDRGDEAFF. The CDR3 DNA sequence: TGCAGCGTTGACAGGGGGGATGAAGCTTTCTTT.